This TCR beta chain originates from a study of T cells in Graves' hyperthyroidism and ophthalmopathy. Researchers took RNA transcripts and amplified the TCR beta CDR3 regions from them. The primer set for the first-round RT-PCR of the TCR CDR3 was HTBI. TCRdb re-derived calls from the multiplex PCR reads in MiXCR, one entry per CDR3 protein. The sample records hundreds of thousands of distinct CDR3 sequences, about a third being singletons. Germline V gene sequence: CDR1 SGHTA, CDR2 FQGTGA. CDR3 length: 13 residues. Concerning this clonotype itself: At one end the junction does not follow the germline gene, possibly because of a read error.

Sequencing was done on a sample of blood. The clonotype originates from a woman aged 40 to 50 with Graves' hyperthyroidism. The chain carries TRBV7-3 and TRBJ2-5; TRBD1 agrees at 9 bases. The CDR3 bases are TGCGCCAGCAGCCAGGGACAGGGACAGACCCAGTACTTC. Residues: CASSQGQGQTQYF. The whole variable domain, remainder taken from reference TRBV7-3 and TRBJ2-5, is GAGVSQTPSNKVTEKGKYVELRCDPISGHTALYWYRQSLGQGPEFLIYFQGTGAADDSGLPNDRFFAVRPEGSVSTLKIQRTERGDSAVYLCASSQGQGQTQYFGPGTRLLVL.